The 21 T cell receptor beta chains below all came from one sample that was sequenced in a study of T-cell memory formation after mild COVID-19. TCRdb analysed the 5' RACE reads with MiXCR anew, one entry per CDR3 protein. The table shows about 130,000 distinct CDR3 sequences, with around 27% occurring only once. Sequenced input: PBMCs or a T cell subset sorted from them (not recorded which). Receptors were obtained from an adult woman who had mild COVID-19 (a few samples of this study predate the infection). Cell type and time point are not known.

This sequence joins TRBV29-1 and TRBJ1-2; possibly TRBD1 for D (5 bases). The CDR3 extends over 13 amino acids. Trimming removed 3 bases from V and 2 bases from J, with 10 bases in between. The germline V gene encodes CDR1 SQVTM and CDR2 ANQGSEA. CDR3 amino acids: CSVEDTLNYGYTF. In DNA, the CDR3 is TGCAGCGTTGAGGACACCTTGAACTATGGCTACACCTTC.

V is TRBV20-1 and J is TRBJ2-7; 7 bases align to TRBD2. V trimming: 4 bases; J trimming: 3 bases; junction bases outside the gene matches: 3. The CDR3 length is 12 residues. Germline V lookup: CDR1 DFQATT, CDR2 SNEGSKA (reference sequence). The CDR3, as DNA: TGCAGTGCTACAGGGAGGGGCTACGAGCAGTACTTC. Amino acids: CSATGRGYEQYF.

This clonotype has a handful of counts. The J gene is TRBJ2-5, the V gene TRBV11-2; 8 nucleotides line up with TRBD2. CDR1 is SGHAT and CDR2 is FQNNGV in the germline V gene. This CDR3 is 16 amino acids long. V lost 0 bases to trimming and J lost 1 base; unmatched junction nucleotides: 4. The DNA for the CDR3 is TGTGCCAGCAGCTTAGAGTTAGCGGGGCCCCAAGAGACCCAGTACTTC. It specifies CASSLELAGPQETQYF. Filled out from reference TRBV11-2 and TRBJ2-5, the complete variable domain reads EAGVAQSPRYKIIEKRQSVAFWCNPISGHATLYWYQQILGQGPKLLIQFQNNGVVDDSQLPKDRFSAERLKGVDSTLKIQPAKLEDSAVYLCASSLELAGPQETQYFGPGTRLLVL.

This clonotype was seen a few times. The chain carries TRBV7-2 and TRBJ2-7; 8 nucleotides align to TRBD2. The trim removed 5 bases at V and 1 base at J, leaving 4 bases unmatched. CDR3 size: 14 residues. Germline CDR1 reads SGHTA; CDR2 reads FQGNSA. CDR3 residues: CASSPLAGSYEQYF. CDR3 nucleotide sequence: TGTGCCAGCAGCCCCCTAGCGGGTTCCTACGAGCAGTACTTC.

This clonotype was picked up a small number of times. The CDR3 sequence is CSVGWAGGFVSYNEQFF. The CDR3 DNA follows: TGCAGCGTTGGGTGGGCAGGCGGATTCGTCTCCTACAATGAGCAGTTCTTC. The chain is built from TRBV29-1 and TRBJ2-1; D uncertain. The CDR3 contains 17 residues. CDR1 and CDR2 (germline): SQVTM, ANQGSEA. Trimming left V 4 bases short and J 0 bases short, with 19 bases between.

DNA for the CDR3: TGCAGCGTTGCATTCTCTGGGGCCAACGTCCTGACTTTC. Protein sequence: CSVAFSGANVLTF. This chain connects TRBV29-1 to TRBJ2-6, with unresolved D. The germline V gene has CDR1 SQVTM and CDR2 ANQGSEA. Trimming pared 4 bases from V and 0 bases from J, leaving 4 bases between. The CDR3 sequence is 13 residues long.

The CDR3 nucleotides read TGTGCCAGCAGCAAGGGAGGGGTGGGCGAGCAGTACTTC. This translates into CASSKGGVGEQYF. This sequence joins TRBV7-6 and TRBJ2-7; 7 bases fit TRBD2. Germline V gene lookup returns CDR1 SGHVS and CDR2 FNYEAQ. J was trimmed by 6 bases and V by 5 bases; bases with no gene match: 7. The CDR3 runs 13 residues.

The chain combines TRBV7-6 with TRBJ2-5, with TRBD2 identical over 11 bases. The DNA end favors TRBJ2-1, so the J call may be wrong. Germline-derived CDR1 and CDR2 are SGHVS and FNYEAQ. The CDR3 has 16 residues. Here the CDR3 DNA reads TGTGCCAGCAGCTTAGCAGCTAGCGGGAGGAACAATGAGCAGTTCTTC. Protein sequence: CASSLAASGRNNEQFF.

This sequence joins TRBV7-8 and TRBJ1-5, with 7 nucleotides matching TRBD1. V dropped 1 base and J dropped 5; count of bases not matched to a gene: 8. In germline, CDR1 is SGHVS, CDR2 FQNEAQ. This CDR3 has 16 residues. The CDR3 sequence is CASSLGVQGGYQPQHF. The CDR3 nucleotides read TGTGCCAGCAGCTTAGGAGTCCAGGGGGGGTATCAGCCCCAGCATTTT.

The CDR3 region is CATTGGGELFF. The CDR3 coding sequence is TGTGCCACCACCGGAGGCGGGGAGCTGTTTTTT. The chain carries TRBV24-1 and TRBJ2-2, with D possibly TRBD2 on 5 matching bases. Germline V gives CDR1 KGHDR, CDR2 SFDVKD. V gave up 8 bases and J gave up 7 bases, with 7 bases separating them. This CDR3 contains 11 residues.

In this sample, this clonotype turned up a few times. The V gene is TRBV27, the J gene TRBJ2-7, with 7 bases fitting TRBD1. Losses at the gene ends were 5 bases for V and 6 bases for J; bases not matched to a gene: 10. The CDR3 is 14 residues long. Germline V gene data show CDR1 as MNHEY and CDR2 as SMNVEV (reference sequence). The CDR3 nucleotides are TGTGCCAGCAGTCCGGGGACAGACCCTCCCGAGCAGTACTTC. The encoded protein is CASSPGTDPPEQYF.

This chain joins TRBV9 and TRBJ2-2; the match to TRBD2 covers 7 bases. Germline V lookup: CDR1 SGDLS, CDR2 YYNGEE. The CDR3 sequence is 15 residues long. With 0 bases clipped from V and 4 bases from J, the junction kept 3 bases outside the gene matches. The CDR3 DNA follows: TGTGCCAGCAGCGTAGGCGGGAGTTCCACCGGGGAGCTGTTTTTT. This gives the protein CASSVGGSSTGELFF.

The chain has TRBV7-9 and TRBJ1-1; tentative D call: TRBD1 (6 bases). Germline CDR1 is SEHNR and CDR2 is FQNEAQ (reference sequence). Trimming cost V 5 bases and J 0 bases, with 16 bases left between them. The CDR3 totals 16 residues. CDR3 DNA sequence: TGTGCCAGCAGCCTTACGGGACAAGGACTGAACACTGAAGCTTTCTTT. Translation: CASSLTGQGLNTEAFF.

The V call is TRBV2, the J call TRBJ2-1; 7 positions agree with TRBD2. The CDR3 loop spans 15 amino acids. The J segment lost 0 bases and the V segment lost 5 bases, leaving 4 bases of the junction unmatched. Germline V gives CDR1 SNHLY, CDR2 FYNNEI. DNA of the CDR3: TGTGCCAGCAGTAAACTAGCGAGCTCCTACAATGAGCAGTTCTTC. This translates into CASSKLASSYNEQFF.

The chain has TRBV4-2 and TRBJ2-1, with a possible D match to TRBD2 (7 bases). Trimming left V 0 bases short and J 8 bases short, with 14 bases between. This CDR3 region has 15 residues. CDR1 is LGHNA and CDR2 is YNFKEQ in the germline V gene. The CDR3 is CASSQDTGGIDEQFF. The CDR3 DNA follows: TGTGCCAGCAGCCAAGATACGGGGGGCATAGATGAGCAGTTCTTC.

This clonotype was counted a few times. This chain joins TRBV7-6 and TRBJ2-5, with 7 positions matching TRBD1. Looked up from germline, CDR1 is SGHVS and CDR2 is FNYEAQ. Trimming at V came to 4 bases and at J to 1 base, leaving 9 bases not matched to a gene. The CDR3 consists of 16 residues. The DNA of the CDR3 is TGTGCCAGCAGCTCGCAGAGTTGGGACAGCCAAGAGACCCAGTACTTC. Translated: CASSSQSWDSQETQYF. The whole variable domain, filled in from reference TRBV7-6 and TRBJ2-5, reads GAGVSQSPRYKVTKRGQDVALRCDPISGHVSLYWYRQALGQGPEFLTYFNYEAQQDKSGLPNDRFSAERPEGSISTLTIQRTEQRDSAMYRCASSSQSWDSQETQYFGPGTRLLVL.

This clonotype was seen more than once but under ten times. The chain combines TRBV28 with TRBJ2-7; TRBD1 agrees at 11 bases. The CDR3 extends over 15 amino acids. The germline V gene encodes CDR1 MDHEN and CDR2 SYDVKM. V gave up 2 bases and J gave up 4 bases; unmatched junction bases: 4. CDR3 nucleotide sequence: TGTGCCAGCAGTTTACGGCGGGACAGGGGGTACGAGCAGTACTTC. It codes for CASSLRRDRGYEQYF.

This clonotype was seen more than once but under ten times. As DNA, the CDR3 is TGTGCCAGCAGTCTTCTCCCGGCCCTCACAGATACGCAGTATTTT. It codes for CASSLLPALTDTQYF. The chain is built from TRBV27 and TRBJ2-3; the D is unclear. V lost 5 bases and J lost 2, with 14 bases in between. CDR1 and CDR2 (germline): MNHEY, SMNVEV (reference sequence). The CDR3 has 15 residues.

This clonotype occurred a few times. The V gene is TRBV30, the J gene TRBJ2-5; 8 bases are a match to TRBD2. V shed 0 bases, J shed 5 bases, and the junction held 8 bases outside the gene matches. Germline values: CDR1 GTSNPN, CDR2 SVGIG (reference sequence). This CDR3 region has 15 residues. The CDR3 reads CAWSVLGGAWETQYF. CDR3 DNA: TGTGCCTGGAGTGTCCTCGGGGGGGCGTGGGAGACCCAGTACTTC.

The chain employs TRBV4-2 and TRBJ2-7; a possible D gene is TRBD2 (5 bases). The V gene lost 6 bases and the J gene lost 6 bases, with 9 bases spanning the gap. Germline V CDR1 and CDR2: LGHNA, YNFKEQ. The CDR3 length is 11 residues. The CDR3 sequence: CASRMGSEQYF. DNA for the CDR3: TGTGCCAGCAGGATGGGGAGCGAGCAGTACTTC.

With regard to this clonotype: A much larger clone is a single base away; this may be a read error. The gene calls are TRBV4-2 and TRBJ2-7; 12 positions agree with TRBD1. The CDR3 is made up of 15 amino acids. CDR1 is LGHNA and CDR2 is YNFKEQ in the germline V gene. CDR3 sequence: CACSHAGTGGNEQYF. The CDR3, as DNA: TGTGCCTGCAGCCACGCCGGGACAGGGGGCAACGAGCAGTACTTC.